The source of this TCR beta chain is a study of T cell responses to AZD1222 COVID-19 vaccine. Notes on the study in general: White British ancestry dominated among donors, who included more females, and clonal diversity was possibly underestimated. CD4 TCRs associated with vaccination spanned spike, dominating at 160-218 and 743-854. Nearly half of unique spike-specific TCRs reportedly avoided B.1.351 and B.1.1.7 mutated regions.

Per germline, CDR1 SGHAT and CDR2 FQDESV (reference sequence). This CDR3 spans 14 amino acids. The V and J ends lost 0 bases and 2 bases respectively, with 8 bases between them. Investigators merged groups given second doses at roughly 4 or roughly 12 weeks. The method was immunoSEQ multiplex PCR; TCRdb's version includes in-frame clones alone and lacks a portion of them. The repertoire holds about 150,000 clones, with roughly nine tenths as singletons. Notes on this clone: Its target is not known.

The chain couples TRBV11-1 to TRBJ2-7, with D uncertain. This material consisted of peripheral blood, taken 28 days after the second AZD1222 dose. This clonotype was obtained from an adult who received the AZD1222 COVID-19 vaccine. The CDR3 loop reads CASSLAGKTYEQYF. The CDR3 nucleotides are TGTGCCAGCAGCTTAGCGGGAAAGACCTACGAGCAGTACTTC.